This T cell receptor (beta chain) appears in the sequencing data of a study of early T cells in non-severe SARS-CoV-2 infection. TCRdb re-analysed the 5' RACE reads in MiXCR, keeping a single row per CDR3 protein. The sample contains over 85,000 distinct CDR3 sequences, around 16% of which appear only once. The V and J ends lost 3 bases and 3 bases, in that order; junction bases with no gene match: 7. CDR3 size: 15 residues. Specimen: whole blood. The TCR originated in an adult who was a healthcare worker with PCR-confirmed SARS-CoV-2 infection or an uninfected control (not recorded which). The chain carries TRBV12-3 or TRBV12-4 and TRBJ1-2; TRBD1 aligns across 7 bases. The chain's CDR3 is CASSFTYRGDYGYTF. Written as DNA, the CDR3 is TGTGCCAGCAGTTTCACCTACAGGGGAGACTATGGCTACACCTTC.